The 20 T cell receptor beta chains in this list originate from one sample, sequenced in a study of early T cells in non-severe SARS-CoV-2 infection. TCRdb re-analysed the 5' RACE reads in MiXCR, keeping a single row per CDR3 protein. The data show some 59,000 distinct CDR3 sequences, about 9.4% seen once. The sample consisted of whole blood. The receptors here all came from an adult who was a healthcare worker with PCR-confirmed SARS-CoV-2 infection or an uninfected control (not recorded which).

CDR3 protein: CSVPYRGREQYF. CDR3 DNA sequence: TGCAGCGTTCCATACAGGGGGCGAGAGCAGTACTTC. The V gene is TRBV29-1, the J gene TRBJ2-7; 9 bases map to TRBD1. The germline CDR1 and CDR2 sequences are SQVTM and ANQGSEA. With 5 bases clipped from V and 7 bases from J, the junction kept 6 bases outside the gene matches. The CDR3 has 12 residues.

This clonotype was picked up many times. The chain carries TRBV7-2 and TRBJ1-4; D ambiguous. With 4 bases removed from V and 7 bases from J, the gap between germline ends came to 19 bases. CDR3 length: 16 amino acids. Germline V CDR1 and CDR2: SGHTA, FQGNSA. The CDR3: CASSSIWPGVSEKLFF. The CDR3, as DNA: TGTGCCAGCAGCTCGATATGGCCTGGGGTTAGTGAAAAACTGTTTTTT.

This clonotype was counted ten times or more. The rearrangement joins TRBV5-1 to TRBJ2-5, with 8 nucleotides matching TRBD2. The CDR3 is 14 amino acids. Trimming at V came to 4 bases and at J to 3 bases, leaving 5 bases not matched to a gene. The germline V gene encodes CDR1 SGHRS and CDR2 YFSETQ. CDR3 amino acids: CASSTPTSEETQYF. DNA of the CDR3: TGCGCCAGCAGCACCCCGACTAGCGAAGAGACCCAGTACTTC. Filled out from reference TRBV5-1 and TRBJ2-5, the complete variable domain reads KAGVTQTPRYLIKTRGQQVTLSCSPISGHRSVSWYQQTPGQGLQFLFEYFSETQRNKGNFPGRFSGRQFSNSRSEMNVSTLELGDSALYLCASSTPTSEETQYFGPGTRLLVL.

The chain employs TRBV11-3 and TRBJ2-3, with D unresolved. The CDR3 loop spans 12 amino acids. Germline V gene lookup returns CDR1 SGHNT and CDR2 YENEEA. The V gene lost 4 bases and the J gene lost 2 bases, with 4 bases spanning the gap. CDR3 region: CASSWNTDTQYF. In DNA form, the CDR3 reads TGTGCCAGCAGCTGGAACACAGATACGCAGTATTTT.

This clonotype was seen a handful of times. V usage is TRBV12-3 or TRBV12-4 and J usage is TRBJ2-1; D not certain. The CDR3 contains 14 residues. Between the trimmed V and J ends, which lost 1 base and 6 bases, there was a span of 10 bases. The CDR3 loop reads CASSLVALPNEQFF. The CDR3 DNA follows: TGTGCCAGCAGTTTAGTCGCCCTACCCAATGAGCAGTTCTTC.

This clonotype was seen many times. This chain links TRBV20-1 with TRBJ2-7, with 10 nucleotides matching TRBD2. Germline V lookup: CDR1 DFQATT, CDR2 SNEGSKA (reference sequence). V dropped 3 bases and J dropped 6; count of bases not matched to a gene: 8. The CDR3 loop spans 14 amino acids. In nucleotides, the CDR3 is TGCAGTGCTAGGCAGGCTAGCGGGAGCGGCGAGCAGTACTTC. Translated: CSARQASGSGEQYF.

The V call is TRBV29-1, the J call TRBJ2-1; TRBD2 agrees at 12 bases. This CDR3 comprises 15 residues. Germline assignment: CDR1 SQVTM and CDR2 ANQGSEA. J lost 10 bases, V lost 3 bases, and 10 bases had no gene match. The chain's CDR3 is CSVDVGLAGTGEQFF. Here the CDR3 DNA reads TGCAGCGTTGACGTAGGACTAGCGGGAACAGGAGAGCAGTTCTTC.

This clonotype has ten or more counts. The CDR3 DNA reads as TGCGCCAGCAGCCATTCAGGGGGCAAGTCCTACGAGCAGTACTTC. Translated, it gives CASSHSGGKSYEQYF. This chain links TRBV5-1 with TRBJ2-7, with 8 bases matching TRBD1. CDR1 and CDR2 from the germline V gene are SGHRS and YFSETQ. The CDR3 covers 15 residues. V dropped 4 bases and J dropped 1; count of bases not matched to a gene: 7. The variable domain in full, completed from reference TRBV5-1 and TRBJ2-7, reads KAGVTQTPRYLIKTRGQQVTLSCSPISGHRSVSWYQQTPGQGLQFLFEYFSETQRNKGNFPGRFSGRQFSNSRSEMNVSTLELGDSALYLCASSHSGGKSYEQYFGPGTRLTVT.

Only a few counts were recorded for this clonotype. The chain has TRBV7-2 and TRBJ2-1; D ambiguous. V was clipped by 0 bases and J by 15 bases, with 18 bases between them. Germline CDR1 SGHTA, CDR2 FQGNSA. The length of the CDR3 is 14 residues. In DNA form, the CDR3 reads TGTGCCAGCAGCTTAGCGCTGTGGCCGCCAGTGTGGTTCTTC. The encoded protein is CASSLALWPPVWFF.

This clonotype was picked up many times. The chain is built from TRBV5-5 and TRBJ2-7; TRBD1 matches 9 bases. The CDR3 is 17 residues long. The germline CDR1 and CDR2 sequences are SGHKS and YYEKEE (reference sequence). With 4 bases clipped from V and 1 base from J, the junction kept 12 bases outside the gene matches. The CDR3 sequence is CASSPPPSQGASYEQYF. CDR3 nucleotide sequence: TGTGCCAGCAGCCCACCCCCCTCACAGGGGGCATCCTACGAGCAGTACTTC.

This clonotype has just a few counts. The CDR3 nucleotides are TGTGCCAGCAGCTTAGGAGCGGGAGTTCTCGCAGATACGCAGTATTTT. This gives the protein CASSLGAGVLADTQYF. The chain recombines TRBV11-2 with TRBJ2-3; 8 bases are shared with TRBD2. The CDR3 runs to 16 residues. Per germline, CDR1 SGHAT and CDR2 FQNNGV. Unmatched junction bases numbered 7, after V lost 1 base and J lost 4 bases.

This clonotype was detected many times. This chain connects TRBV29-1 to TRBJ1-4; tentative D call: TRBD1 (5 bases). Per germline, CDR1 SQVTM and CDR2 ANQGSEA. Trimming shortened V by 7 bases and J by 5 bases, and 23 bases separated the two germline ends. This CDR3 comprises 16 residues. Here the CDR3 reads CSARLVQEPKNEKLFF. The CDR3 region has the DNA TGCAGCGCCCGATTGGTACAGGAGCCGAAGAATGAAAAACTGTTTTTT. Variable domain in full (rest from reference TRBV29-1 and TRBJ1-4): SAVISQKPSRDICQRGTSLTIQCQVDSQVTMMFWYRQQPGQSLTLIATANQGSEATYESGFVIDKFPISRPNLTFSTLTVSNMSPEDSSIYLCSARLVQEPKNEKLFFGSGTQLSVL.

This clonotype showed up many times. The chain recombines TRBV18 with TRBJ2-3; 7 positions agree with TRBD1. CDR3 size: 14 residues. From germline, CDR1 is KGHSH and CDR2 LQKENI. V lost 6 bases to trimming and J lost 4 bases; unmatched junction nucleotides: 7. The CDR3 bases are TGTGCCAGCTCTCCAGGGGGAAGCGCAGATACGCAGTATTTT. Its protein product is CASSPGGSADTQYF.

The rearrangement uses TRBV9 and TRBJ2-6, with 9 positions matching TRBD1. Germline V gene data show CDR1 as SGDLS and CDR2 as YYNGEE. This CDR3 contains 18 residues. V dropped 4 bases and J dropped 0; count of bases not matched to a gene: 8. Here the CDR3 DNA reads TGTGCCAGCAGCCCCTCTGGGACAGGGCGCTCTGGGGCCAACGTCCTGACTTTC. The encoded protein is CASSPSGTGRSGANVLTF.

In this sample, this clonotype turned up a few times. The rearrangement links TRBV29-1 to TRBJ2-3; D call uncertain. CDR3 size: 13 residues. Deletions cut 6 bases from V and 6 bases from J, with 16 bases between. Germline V gives CDR1 SQVTM, CDR2 ANQGSEA. The DNA for the CDR3 is TGCAGCGTCGAAAAGGTCCCCCGGGATACGCAGTATTTT. Amino acid sequence: CSVEKVPRDTQYF.

This clonotype was detected ten times or more. This rearrangement joins TRBV6-2 or TRBV6-3 to TRBJ2-5; D may correspond to TRBD1 or TRBD2 (5 bases each). V lost 1 base and J 6 bases, leaving 12 bases between the germline ends. From germline, CDR1 is MNHEY and CDR2 SVGEGT. The CDR3 consists of 14 residues. CDR3: CASSYFRDGKTQYF. Here the CDR3 DNA reads TGTGCCAGCAGTTACTTCAGGGACGGGAAGACCCAGTACTTC.

This clonotype was counted only a few times. The chain combines TRBV29-1 with TRBJ1-2; maybe TRBD1 (5 bases). Trimming pared 7 bases from V and 3 bases from J, leaving 9 bases between. The CDR3 sequence is 11 residues long. CDR1 is SQVTM, CDR2 ANQGSEA, per germline. The CDR3 protein is CSGGADYGYTF. The CDR3 nucleotides are TGCAGCGGTGGGGCGGACTATGGCTACACCTTC.

This clonotype occurred a few times. The gene calls are TRBV27 and TRBJ2-7, with a tentative D call TRBD2 (6 bases). This CDR3 region has 12 residues. Trimming removed 7 bases from V and 6 bases from J, with 13 bases in between. Germline V CDR1 and CDR2: MNHEY, SMNVEV (reference sequence). CDR3 protein: CASKLVGGEQYF. CDR3 bases: TGTGCCAGCAAGTTAGTGGGGGGCGAGCAGTACTTC.

This clonotype was counted ten times or more. The rearrangement joins TRBV27 to TRBJ1-4; no firm D call. The CDR3 is 13 residues long. The germline V gene has CDR1 MNHEY and CDR2 SMNVEV (reference sequence). The ends were cut back, 0 bases at V and 8 bases at J, with 7 bases in the middle. The CDR3 region is CASSLSLREKLFF. CDR3 sequence (DNA): TGTGCCAGCAGTTTATCCCTGAGGGAAAAACTGTTTTTT.

At least ten counts were recorded for this clonotype. J is TRBJ2-5 and V is TRBV5-1; D is uncertain. Germline assignment: CDR1 SGHRS and CDR2 YFSETQ. Trimming left V 0 bases short and J 7 bases short, with 7 bases between. This CDR3 has 12 residues. The CDR3 nucleotides are TGCGCCAGCAGCTTGGAGTTTGGGACCCAGTACTTC. Its protein product is CASSLEFGTQYF.